These 26 T cell receptor beta chains were all obtained from the same sample, sequenced in a study of control samples from healthy donors and cancer patients. The assay was immunoSEQ multiplex PCR, and TCRdb's table has in-frame clones only and misses some. The sample records 55,000 to 70,000 clones, more than 85% being singletons. The sequencing input was PBMCs. The receptors here all came from a man aged 25-40 years with colorectal cancer.

The chain combines TRBV24-1 with TRBJ2-1; tentatively, D is TRBD1 (6 bases). Germline V gives CDR1 KGHDR, CDR2 SFDVKD. Trimming cost V 5 bases and J 3 bases, with 13 bases left between them. The CDR3 spans 15 residues. The CDR3: CATSAGDIFYNEQFF. CDR3 nucleotides: TGTGCCACCAGTGCAGGGGATATTTTCTACAATGAGCAGTTCTTC.

The CDR3 DNA reads TGCGCCAGCAGCCGGGGGGGCAGTCTACTCACAGATACGCAGTATTTT. It encodes CASSRGGSLLTDTQYF. The chain uses TRBV5-1 and TRBJ2-3; TRBD2 agrees at 8 bases. In germline, CDR1 is SGHRS, CDR2 YFSETQ. The J segment lost 2 bases and the V segment lost 4 bases, leaving 9 bases of the junction unmatched. The CDR3 length is 16 residues.

V is TRBV7-2 and J is TRBJ2-1, with 10 bases aligning to TRBD2. Germline CDR1 and CDR2: SGHTA and FQGNSA. V was clipped by 3 bases and J by 4 bases; unmatched bases: 9. The CDR3 totals 17 residues. CDR3 coding DNA: TGTGCCAGCAGCTTCAGCGGGAGGGGGAGAGGTTACAATGAGCAGTTCTTC. Translating it yields CASSFSGRGRGYNEQFF.

V usage is TRBV19 and J usage is TRBJ2-5, with 7 nucleotides matching TRBD1. V lost 4 bases, J lost 5 bases, and 4 bases stayed unmatched. Germline CDR1 LNHDA, CDR2 SQIVND (reference sequence). This CDR3 is 13 amino acids long. The CDR3 DNA is TGTGCCAGTAGTAACAGGGGTTGGGAGACCCAGTACTTC. Its translation: CASSNRGWETQYF.

V usage is TRBV2 and J usage is TRBJ2-1; the D is unclear. Germline V gives CDR1 SNHLY, CDR2 FYNNEI. The V and J ends lost 8 bases and 2 bases respectively, with 10 bases between them. The CDR3 spans 13 residues. The CDR3 protein is CASEGAAYNEQFF. The CDR3 bases are TGTGCCAGCGAAGGAGCTGCCTACAATGAGCAGTTCTTC.

CDR3 residues: CASSWRTGGTEQYV. CDR3 in DNA: TGCGCCAGCAGCTGGAGGACAGGGGGCACCGAGCAGTACGTC. J is TRBJ2-7 and V is TRBV5-1, with 11 bases matching TRBD1. J gave up 6 bases and V 3 bases, and 5 bases lay outside the gene matches. The CDR3 spans 14 residues. CDR1 and CDR2 (germline): SGHRS, YFSETQ.

CDR3 region: CASSLISVDQPQHF. CDR3 in DNA: TGTGCCAGCAGCCTAATTAGTGTCGATCAGCCCCAGCATTTT. The V and J genes are TRBV5-5 and TRBJ1-5; the D is unclear. The ends were cut back, 4 bases at V and 5 bases at J, with 13 bases in the middle. CDR3 length: 14 amino acids. CDR1 is SGHKS and CDR2 is YYEKEE in the germline V gene (reference sequence).

This sequence joins TRBV6-1 and TRBJ1-5, with 7 bases matching TRBD1. Per the germline V gene, CDR1 is MNHNS and CDR2 is SASEGT. Germline trimming cut 6 bases from V and 1 base from J; bases unmatched to any gene: 12. The CDR3 spans 17 residues. This chain's CDR3 is CASREIQGLGSNQPQHF. The CDR3, as DNA: TGTGCCAGCAGGGAAATACAGGGGTTGGGGAGCAATCAGCCCCAGCATTTT.

The V gene is TRBV27, the J gene TRBJ2-7; D is undetermined. Trimming shortened V by 0 bases and J by 3 bases, and 9 bases separated the two germline ends. This CDR3 is 14 amino acids long. Germline values: CDR1 MNHEY, CDR2 SMNVEV (reference sequence). CDR3 sequence (DNA): TGTGCCAGCAGTTTATCCAGAATAGACTACGAGCAGTACTTC. This encodes CASSLSRIDYEQYF.

The CDR3 DNA sequence: TGTGCCAGCAGCCAGGGTCGGAACACTGAAGCTTTCTTT. Protein sequence: CASSQGRNTEAFF. This rearrangement joins TRBV2 to TRBJ1-1; a possible D gene is TRBD1 (5 bases). Germline CDR1 reads SNHLY; CDR2 reads FYNNEI. This CDR3 contains 13 residues. Trimming left V 6 bases short and J 1 base short, with 9 bases between.

V gene TRBV7-9 combines with J gene TRBJ2-5, with 7 bases matching TRBD1. The CDR3 sequence is 16 residues long. The V and J ends lost 1 base and 2 bases, in that order; junction bases with no gene match: 7. From germline, CDR1 is SEHNR and CDR2 FQNEAQ (reference sequence). CDR3 coding DNA: TGTGCCAGCAGCTTAGGGGGACAGCCCTCTCAAGAGACCCAGTACTTC. Translating gives CASSLGGQPSQETQYF.

V is TRBV12-5 and J is TRBJ2-7; a possible D gene is TRBD2 (5 bases). The CDR3 has 13 residues. CDR1 is LGHNT, CDR2 FRNRAP, per germline. The V gene lost 3 bases and the J gene lost 6 bases, with 12 bases spanning the gap. Written as DNA, the CDR3 is TGTGCTAGTGGTTTACAGAGCGGAGGCGAGCAGTACGTC. This encodes CASGLQSGGEQYV.

V and J are TRBV6-4 and TRBJ2-1; D is unresolved. Trimming removed 2 bases from V and 0 bases from J, with 14 bases in between. Per the germline V gene, CDR1 is MRHNA and CDR2 is SNTAGT. The CDR3 has 17 amino acids. The CDR3 is CASSDRNYFNSYNEQFF. The CDR3 DNA sequence: TGTGCCAGCAGTGACAGAAACTATTTCAACTCCTACAATGAGCAGTTCTTC.

The rearrangement uses TRBV6-1 and TRBJ1-6; D uncertain. Germline V lookup: CDR1 MNHNS, CDR2 SASEGT. The CDR3 runs 13 residues. Trimming removed 1 base from V and 6 bases from J, with 4 bases in between. CDR3 protein: CASSEVGNSPLHF. The CDR3 DNA reads TGTGCCAGCAGTGAAGTGGGTAATTCACCCCTCCACTTT.

The rearrangement joins TRBV10-3 to TRBJ1-2; D call uncertain. The V gene lost 0 bases and the J gene lost 4 bases, with 9 bases spanning the gap. The CDR3 is made up of 14 amino acids. Germline V gene sequence: CDR1 ENHRY, CDR2 SYGVKD. The CDR3 loop is CAISESRESYGYTF. The CDR3 nucleotides are TGTGCCATCAGTGAGTCTAGGGAGAGCTATGGCTACACCTTC.

This sequence joins TRBV3-1 (or the pseudogene TRBV3-2) and TRBJ2-7, with a tentative D call TRBD1 (8 bases). Germline V gene lookup returns CDR1 LGHDT and CDR2 YNNKEL (reference sequence). V was clipped by 2 bases and J by 5 bases, with 13 bases between them. The CDR3 has 14 amino acids. CDR3 sequence: CASSQLADRDEQYF. CDR3 sequence (DNA): TGTGCCAGCAGCCAACTAGCGGACAGGGACGAGCAGTACTTC.

The chain uses TRBV4-3 and TRBJ1-5; TRBD1 matches at 9 bases. The CDR3 spans 15 residues. Germline V CDR1 and CDR2: LGHNA, YSLEER. Germline trimming cut 4 bases from V and 4 bases from J; bases unmatched to any gene: 5. The CDR3: CASSPTTGGNQPQHF. The CDR3 region has the DNA TGCGCCAGCAGCCCCACGACAGGGGGGAATCAGCCCCAGCATTTT.

The chain uses TRBV7-8 and TRBJ2-3; no reliable D call. V gave up 5 bases and J gave up 1 base, with 13 bases separating them. CDR1 and CDR2 from the germline V gene are SGHVS and FQNEAQ. This CDR3 has 15 amino acids. The CDR3 loop is CASSLGVKGTDTQYF. CDR3 coding DNA: TGTGCCAGCAGCCTAGGCGTTAAGGGCACAGATACGCAGTATTTT.

The V call is TRBV25-1, the J call TRBJ2-1, with D perhaps matching TRBD1 (5 bases). The germline V and J ends were trimmed by 0 bases and 2 bases, with 8 bases remaining between them. Germline V gene lookup returns CDR1 MGHDK and CDR2 SYGVNS. The CDR3 covers 15 residues. The CDR3 DNA follows: TGTGCCAGCAGTGAATACAGGGAACCCTACAATGAGCAGTTCTTC. This gives the protein CASSEYREPYNEQFF.

The V call is TRBV27, the J call TRBJ1-1, with TRBD1 identical over 10 bases. V shed 6 bases, J shed 5 bases, and the junction held 6 bases outside the gene matches. The CDR3 has 14 amino acids. The germline V gene encodes CDR1 MNHEY and CDR2 SMNVEV (reference sequence). Here the CDR3 DNA reads TGTGCCAGCAGGCCCGGGACAGGGGTGACTGAAGCTTTCTTT. It specifies CASRPGTGVTEAFF.

The chain's CDR3 is CAISASSGGSNTGELFF. In DNA, the CDR3 is TGTGCCATCAGCGCCTCTAGCGGGGGGTCGAACACCGGGGAGCTGTTTTTT. The chain carries TRBV10-3 and TRBJ2-2; 11 bases fit TRBD2. Germline loops: CDR1 ENHRY, CDR2 SYGVKD. The CDR3 loop spans 17 amino acids. Trimming cost V 6 bases and J 0 bases; bases outside gene matches: 6.

For the CDR3, the DNA is TGTGCCTGGAGAAGGGGAGGAGGGCTCGAGCAGTACTTC. Its protein product is CAWRRGGGLEQYF. This chain connects TRBV30 to TRBJ2-7; D might be TRBD2 (6 bases). The V and J ends lost 3 bases and 6 bases respectively, with 15 bases between them. The CDR3 sequence is 13 residues long. Germline CDR1 and CDR2: GTSNPN and SVGIG (reference sequence).

J is TRBJ1-5 and V is TRBV10-3; D gene ambiguous. This CDR3 has 14 residues. Germline CDR1 and CDR2: ENHRY and SYGVKD. V was shortened by 6 bases and J by 1 base, with 10 bases between the two germline ends. The CDR3 loop is CAISPTESNQPQHF. CDR3 nucleotide sequence: TGTGCCATCAGCCCGACTGAAAGCAATCAGCCCCAGCATTTT.

This sequence joins TRBV7-9 and TRBJ1-1; a weak D match, TRBD1 (6 bases). Trimming left V 3 bases short and J 1 base short, with 12 bases between. Germline CDR1 is SEHNR and CDR2 is FQNEAQ (reference sequence). This CDR3 comprises 15 residues. CDR3 sequence (DNA): TGTGCCAGCAGCTTTTCCGACAGGCGGAACACTGAAGCTTTCTTT. Amino acids: CASSFSDRRNTEAFF.

The chain couples TRBV3-1 (or the pseudogene TRBV3-2) to TRBJ1-2; D remains unclear. Germline V gene sequence: CDR1 LGHDT, CDR2 YNNKEL (reference sequence). V was clipped by 3 bases and J by 3 bases, with 20 bases between them. This CDR3 has 17 residues. The CDR3 bases are TGTGCCAGCAGCCACACCATGGCGCCCCCAGTAGACTATGGCTACACCTTC. As protein: CASSHTMAPPVDYGYTF.

The chain is built from TRBV18 and TRBJ1-2, with a possible D match to TRBD1 (6 bases). Germline V gives CDR1 KGHSH, CDR2 LQKENI. The length of the CDR3 is 13 residues. V was clipped by 3 bases and J by 5 bases, with 10 bases between them. The CDR3 bases are TGTGCCAGCTCACCCTCAGGGGATTATGGCTACACCTTC. Protein product: CASSPSGDYGYTF.